The TCR beta chain described here comes from a study of shared clonotypes between healthy human individuals. Study-wide results and limits: Limited genetic and exposure-history diversity came from having few donors.

The germline V gene encodes CDR1 SGHVS and CDR2 FQNEAQ. This CDR3 spans 14 amino acids. Trimming pared 7 bases from V and 5 bases from J, leaving 17 bases between. Study donors comprised healthy, HIV-negative adults devoid of recent acute infection or vaccination. The method was immunoSEQ multiplex PCR; TCRdb's version includes in-frame clones alone and lacks a portion of them. The sample records about 490,000 clones, 60% to 80% being singletons. A word on this clone: The antigen is not known.

The chain employs TRBV7-8 and TRBJ2-5; possibly TRBD1 or TRBD2 for D (5 bases each). Source material: PBMCs. This receptor was taken from a middle-aged woman in good health. Some clones in this sample may be carry-over from other donors' samples. Here the CDR3 reads CASIPTRGEETQYF. In DNA form, the CDR3 reads TGTGCCAGCATCCCCACCCGGGGCGAGGAGACCCAGTACTTC.